Following are 25 T cell receptor beta chains from one sample sequenced in a study of blood T cell repertoires in COVID-19. The protocol was immunoSEQ multiplex PCR, while the TCRdb copy is restricted to in-frame clones and leaves out a portion. This table holds about 260,000 clones, about 84% found once. The sample consisted of PBMCs or T cells enriched from blood (not recorded which). The source is a woman in her forties or fifties who had recovered from COVID-19.

The chain carries TRBV7-3 and TRBJ2-2; D uncertain. CDR1 and CDR2 (germline): SGHTA, FQGTGA. The CDR3 has 14 amino acids. Trimming pared 2 bases from V and 5 bases from J, leaving 9 bases between. CDR3 coding DNA: TGTGCCAGCAGCTTAGGGCTTGGGACCGGGGAGCTGTTTTTT. Encoded protein: CASSLGLGTGELFF.

In its sample, this clone was seen once. The CDR3 loop is CAWRARGQGIMNTEAFF. The CDR3 region has the DNA TGTGCCTGGAGAGCTCGAGGACAGGGGATCATGAACACTGAAGCTTTCTTT. The chain employs TRBV30 and TRBJ1-1, with 9 nucleotides matching TRBD1. Per the germline V gene, CDR1 is GTSNPN and CDR2 is SVGIG (reference sequence). V shed 3 bases and J 0 bases; nucleotides not matched to a gene: 11. The CDR3 has 17 residues.

Here the CDR3 DNA reads TGTGCCAGCAGCTTAGAAGGGACTTTGAACACTGAAGCTTTCTTT. Its translation: CASSLEGTLNTEAFF. This sequence joins TRBV11-3 and TRBJ1-1, with D perhaps matching TRBD1 (5 bases). Germline V lookup: CDR1 SGHNT, CDR2 YENEEA. V was pared by 0 bases and J by 0 bases, with 8 bases between. This CDR3 region has 15 residues.

The rearrangement links TRBV2 to TRBJ2-7; the match to TRBD2 covers 10 bases. J gave up 3 bases and V 2 bases, and 4 bases lay outside the gene matches. Germline CDR1 SNHLY, CDR2 FYNNEI. The CDR3 totals 15 residues. The CDR3 reads CASSESSGRGYEQYF. CDR3 in DNA: TGTGCCAGCAGTGAATCGAGCGGGAGGGGCTACGAGCAGTACTTC.

V and J are TRBV27 and TRBJ1-2; 7 nucleotides align to TRBD1. The CDR3 sequence is 15 residues long. J gave up 4 bases and V 2 bases, and 7 bases lay outside the gene matches. Germline CDR1 and CDR2: MNHEY and SMNVEV (reference sequence). CDR3 in DNA: TGTGCCAGCAGTTTAGCCCCACAGGGGCTCTATGGCTACACCTTC. Translating it yields CASSLAPQGLYGYTF.

The genes are TRBV4-1 and TRBJ2-3; D might be TRBD2 (5 bases). Germline CDR1 MGHRA, CDR2 YSYEKL. V lost 4 bases and J 0 bases, leaving 14 bases between the germline ends. CDR3 length: 16 amino acids. CDR3 bases: TGCGCCAGCAGCCGAGCACTAGAGGTTAGCACAGATACGCAGTATTTT. As protein: CASSRALEVSTDTQYF.

The chain couples TRBV3-1 (or the pseudogene TRBV3-2) to TRBJ2-5, with D possibly matching TRBD2 (5 bases). Germline CDR1 is LGHDT and CDR2 is YNNKEL (reference sequence). V shed 6 bases and J shed 0 bases, with 8 bases lying between them. This CDR3 has 13 residues. CDR3 in DNA: TGTGCCAGCAGTGAGGGATACCAAGAGACCCAGTACTTC. Amino acid sequence: CASSEGYQETQYF.

J is TRBJ1-1 and V is TRBV6-5; maybe TRBD1 (5 bases). CDR1 MNHEY and CDR2 SVGAGI come from the germline V gene. CDR3 length equals 16 residues. Trimming shortened V by 1 base and J by 1 base, and 13 bases separated the two germline ends. The CDR3 region is CASSYLTGTRNTEAFF. CDR3 nucleotide sequence: TGTGCCAGCAGTTACTTGACCGGGACTAGGAACACTGAAGCTTTCTTT.

The chain joins TRBV5-1 to TRBJ1-1; 9 bases line up with TRBD1. The V gene's germline CDR1 is SGHRS and CDR2 YFSETQ. This CDR3 is built from 16 residues. V gave up 4 bases and J gave up 4 bases; unmatched junction bases: 11. CDR3 DNA sequence: TGCGCCAGCAGCCTGACACAGGGGGCCCGTGGCACTGAAGCTTTCTTT. This translates into CASSLTQGARGTEAFF.

This clone was picked up a small number of times. The chain links TRBV19 to TRBJ1-5; TRBD1 might be the D (6 bases). The germline V and J ends were trimmed by 1 base and 5 bases, with 12 bases remaining between them. The CDR3 covers 15 residues. Germline lookup yields CDR1 LNHDA and CDR2 SQIVND (reference sequence). CDR3 residues: CASSIGNRVDQPQHF. Written as DNA, the CDR3 is TGTGCCAGTAGTATAGGAAACAGGGTTGATCAGCCCCAGCATTTT.

The rearrangement uses TRBV7-2 and TRBJ2-1, with TRBD2 matching over 7 bases. Per germline, CDR1 SGHTA and CDR2 FQGNSA. The CDR3 sequence is 14 residues long. V lost 5 bases and J lost 4; bases outside the gene matches: 5. CDR3 sequence: CASSPGGEYNEQFF. In DNA form, the CDR3 reads TGTGCCAGCAGCCCGGGGGGTGAATACAATGAGCAGTTCTTC.

The chain uses TRBV3-1 (or the pseudogene TRBV3-2) and TRBJ1-2, with D possibly being TRBD1 (6 bases). The CDR3 spans 19 residues. Germline-derived CDR1 and CDR2 are LGHDT and YNNKEL (reference sequence). With 0 bases removed from V and 8 bases from J, the gap between germline ends came to 28 bases. The CDR3 nucleotides are TGTGCCAGCAGCCAAGATCAGGGGTTTTTGTTCCCCCATAACTTCGGCTACACCTTC. This codes for CASSQDQGFLFPHNFGYTF.

The V call is TRBV5-1, the J call TRBJ2-2; 7 bases line up with TRBD2. CDR3 length: 16 residues. Germline values: CDR1 SGHRS, CDR2 YFSETQ. J lost 1 base, V lost 2 bases, and 5 bases had no gene match. The CDR3 DNA reads TGCGCCAGCAGCTTTGCTCAGCGGGGGAACACCGGGGAGCTGTTTTTT. Translated, it gives CASSFAQRGNTGELFF.

This chain uses TRBV4-3 with TRBJ2-2, with a tentative D call TRBD2 (6 bases). Trimming took 6 bases from V and 1 from J, leaving 21 bases between them. The CDR3 is 18 amino acids. Germline V gene data show CDR1 as LGHNA and CDR2 as YSLEER. DNA for the CDR3: TGCGCCAGCAGTCGAAGCCAGAAAGGGACTTTGAACACCGGGGAGCTGTTTTTT. Residues: CASSRSQKGTLNTGELFF.

The V and J genes are TRBV7-6 and TRBJ2-3; TRBD1 matches 7 bases. V gave up 5 bases and J gave up 6 bases; unmatched junction bases: 8. Germline CDR1 and CDR2: SGHVS and FNYEAQ. The CDR3 extends over 14 amino acids. The CDR3 loop is CASSLDDRADTQYF. CDR3 nucleotide sequence: TGTGCCAGCAGCCTAGACGACAGGGCCGATACGCAGTATTTT.

The V and J genes are TRBV6-1 and TRBJ2-3, with 10 bases matching TRBD1. The CDR3 runs to 16 residues. Germline V lookup: CDR1 MNHNS, CDR2 SASEGT. Trimming took 4 bases from V and 3 from J; bases not matched to a gene: 7. The CDR3 sequence: CASSVDRGRRTDTQYF. CDR3 DNA: TGTGCCAGCAGTGTAGACAGGGGGCGGCGGACAGATACGCAGTATTTT.

The rearrangement joins TRBV5-1 to TRBJ1-5; 10 bases align to TRBD1. CDR3 length: 15 residues. Germline CDR1 and CDR2: SGHRS and YFSETQ. Trimming at V came to 4 bases and at J to 3 bases, leaving 4 bases not matched to a gene. CDR3 residues: CASSTGQGHNQPQHF. The CDR3, as DNA: TGCGCCAGCAGCACGGGACAGGGGCACAATCAGCCCCAGCATTTT. Complete variable domain (other parts from reference TRBV5-1 and TRBJ1-5): KAGVTQTPRYLIKTRGQQVTLSCSPISGHRSVSWYQQTPGQGLQFLFEYFSETQRNKGNFPGRFSGRQFSNSRSEMNVSTLELGDSALYLCASSTGQGHNQPQHFGDGTRLSIL.

The V and J genes are TRBV6-2 or TRBV6-3 and TRBJ2-1; 11 nucleotides line up with TRBD2. The V and J ends lost 4 bases and 5 bases, in that order; junction bases with no gene match: 7. Germline CDR1 and CDR2: MNHEY and SVGEGT. The CDR3 length is 16 residues. The CDR3 nucleotides read TGTGCCAGCAGTTTCGCCGGGACTAGCGGAAACAATGAGCAGTTCTTC. Translating gives CASSFAGTSGNNEQFF.

V gene TRBV6-2 or TRBV6-3 combines with J gene TRBJ2-7; no firm D call. Germline CDR1 reads MNHEY; CDR2 reads SVGEGT. CDR3 length equals 13 residues. V was cut by 6 bases and J by 6 bases, with 15 bases left in between. The CDR3 is CASSPASIREQYF. For the CDR3, the DNA is TGTGCCAGCAGCCCCGCGTCAATTCGCGAGCAGTACTTC.

This sequence joins TRBV7-8 and TRBJ2-2; 8 bases match TRBD2. The CDR3 is 15 residues long. CDR1 is SGHVS and CDR2 is FQNEAQ in the germline V gene. Trimming at V came to 6 bases and at J to 7 bases, leaving 10 bases not matched to a gene. CDR3 amino acids: CASRSQGLDGGELFF. CDR3 coding DNA: TGTGCCAGCAGATCCCAGGGACTAGATGGCGGGGAGCTGTTTTTT. Filled out from reference TRBV7-8 and TRBJ2-2, the complete variable domain reads GAGVSQSPRYKVAKRGQDVALRCDPISGHVSLFWYQQALGQGPEFLTYFQNEAQLDKSGLPSDRFFAERPEGSVSTLKIQRTQQEDSAVYLCASRSQGLDGGELFFGEGSRLTVL.

The chain combines TRBV5-1 with TRBJ1-1, with a tentative D call TRBD1 (5 bases). Germline V gene sequence: CDR1 SGHRS, CDR2 YFSETQ. This CDR3 is built from 15 residues. V was trimmed by 2 bases and J by 6 bases, leaving 17 bases between them. This chain's CDR3 is CASSFGGTGYPEAFF. CDR3 DNA sequence: TGCGCCAGCAGCTTTGGGGGGACCGGTTATCCTGAAGCTTTCTTT.

This chain links TRBV18 with TRBJ2-7; D uncertain. The germline gives CDR1 KGHSH, CDR2 LQKENI. The CDR3 runs 9 residues. The CDR3 spells CASPRLLLV. In DNA, the CDR3 is TGTGCCAGCCCGAGGCTCCTACTTGTA.

The CDR3 region is CASSLRQASNQPQHF. The CDR3 DNA sequence: TGTGCCAGCAGCTTGAGGCAGGCTAGCAATCAGCCCCAGCATTTT. This chain uses TRBV5-6 with TRBJ1-5; D not certain. V lost 1 base and J lost 0, with 8 bases in between. This CDR3 region has 15 residues. CDR1 is SGHDT, CDR2 YYEEEE, per germline.

The J gene is TRBJ2-5, the V gene TRBV7-2; tentatively, D is TRBD2 (6 bases). The germline V and J ends were trimmed by 3 bases and 1 base, with 12 bases remaining between them. CDR1 and CDR2 (germline): SGHTA, FQGNSA. The CDR3 spans 15 residues. Here the CDR3 DNA reads TGTGCCAGCAGCTTGACTAGAAGACGCCAAGAGACCCAGTACTTC. Translating it yields CASSLTRRRQETQYF.

This chain uses TRBV28 with TRBJ2-3, with D tentatively TRBD2 (5 bases). The germline V and J ends were trimmed by 5 bases and 2 bases, with 11 bases remaining between them. The CDR3 is made up of 14 amino acids. Germline V lookup: CDR1 MDHEN, CDR2 SYDVKM. In DNA, the CDR3 is TGTGCCAGCAGTCAGGAAGGACTCACAGATACGCAGTATTTT. It is translated as CASSQEGLTDTQYF.